This T cell receptor (beta chain) was observed in a study of glioma-infiltrating T cells. General study points: Non-neoplastic patients had below-expected tissue-blood divergence, while all gliomas exceeded expectation. Tissue and blood shared very few CDR3 sequences.

Remarks on this clonotype: The antigen remains unidentified. It may be a read error: a sequence one base away is much more abundant.

V was pared by 5 bases and J by 0 bases, with 15 bases between. This CDR3 has 15 residues. The germline V gene has CDR1 SGHNT and CDR2 YYREEE (reference sequence). Using RNA template, CDR3s of TCR alpha and beta were amplified with iRepertoire arm-PCR. Tissue mRNA or PBMC total RNA, about 85-400 ng, went into one-step reverse transcription and amplification. TCRdb re-analysed the multiplex PCR reads in MiXCR, keeping a single row per CDR3 protein. The table includes tens of thousands of distinct CDR3 sequences, roughly 40% detected once. This receptor was identified in a human donor with low-grade glioma or glioblastoma, undergoing nonglioma brain surgery, or in good health (not recorded which). V usage is TRBV5-4 and J usage is TRBJ2-7; D not certain. Source material: glioma tissue, nonneoplastic brain tissue, or PBMCs (not recorded which). The CDR3, as DNA: TGTGCCAGCAGATACCTCGCCGGGCTCTCCTACGAGCAGTACTTC. It translates to CASRYLAGLSYEQYF.